A single sample gave rise to the 14 T cell receptor beta chains below, sequenced in a study of chemoradiotherapy in HPV16-positive cancers. Here immunoSEQ multiplex PCR was the method, and the copy in TCRdb shows in-frame clones only, minus some. Among about 16,000 clones, about 74% were seen once, and the ten largest hold 6.5% to 10%. The material was tumor tissue, obtained from a patient who underwent chemoradiotherapy. These TCRs come from a human donor with HPV-associated anogenital cancer.

This clone was detected a few times. The J gene is TRBJ2-7, the V gene TRBV4-1; weak D call: TRBD1 (5 bases). The CDR3 is made up of 15 amino acids. V was pared by 0 bases and J by 2 bases, with 11 bases between. Looked up from germline, CDR1 is MGHRA and CDR2 is YSYEKL. CDR3 sequence (DNA): TGCGCCAGCAGCCAAGAGGCTCCAGGGCCCTACGAGCAGTACTTC. Translating it yields CASSQEAPGPYEQYF.

V usage is TRBV10-2 and J usage is TRBJ2-3; 7 bases match TRBD2. The CDR3 runs 14 residues. Germline values: CDR1 WSHSY, CDR2 SAAADI. V trimming: 7 bases; J trimming: 1 base; junction bases outside the gene matches: 5. In nucleotides, the CDR3 is TGCGCCAGCACTTTCGCGGGGGGCACAGATACGCAGTATTTT. This encodes CASTFAGGTDTQYF.

This clone has more than one count but fewer than ten. The rearrangement uses TRBV5-1 and TRBJ2-3; D may be TRBD1 (5 bases). The CDR3 has 15 residues. The ends were cut back, 0 bases at V and 4 bases at J, with 12 bases in the middle. Germline V gene lookup returns CDR1 SGHRS and CDR2 YFSETQ. CDR3 nucleotides: TGCGCCAGCAGCTTGGAGGTCAGGGTCGCAGATACGCAGTATTTT. This gives the protein CASSLEVRVADTQYF.

This chain joins TRBV4-2 and TRBJ2-3; D gene ambiguous. Trimming removed 1 base at V and 6 bases at J, with 8 bases between. Germline values: CDR1 LGHNA, CDR2 YNFKEQ. The CDR3 totals 13 residues. The CDR3 bases are TGTGCCAGCAGCCAAGGAGCCTTGGATACGCAGTATTTT. As protein: CASSQGALDTQYF.

The chain carries TRBV2 and TRBJ1-3, with D possibly being TRBD1 (5 bases). The CDR3 is made up of 15 amino acids. Trimming took off 2 bases at V and 0 bases at J, with 8 bases between the two ends. Germline V gene sequence: CDR1 SNHLY, CDR2 FYNNEI. The CDR3: CASSESGGSGNTIYF. DNA of the CDR3: TGTGCCAGCAGTGAATCGGGGGGCTCTGGAAACACCATATATTTT.

This clone appeared once. Mismatch with germline at one junction end may stem from a read error. CDR3 bases: TGTGCCAGCAGTGAGGACAGGTTATATGGCTACACCTTC. It yields the protein CASSEDRLYGYTF. This chain links TRBV10-3 with TRBJ1-2, with 7 bases matching TRBD1. This CDR3 has 13 residues. Germline V gene lookup returns CDR1 ENHRY and CDR2 SYGVKD.

The chain combines TRBV15 with TRBJ1-3, with D unresolved. Looked up from germline, CDR1 is LNHNV and CDR2 is YYDKDF (reference sequence). The CDR3 spans 17 residues. V was clipped by 2 bases and J by 0 bases, with 14 bases between them. The CDR3 loop reads CATSRYTSSGSGNTIYF. The CDR3 nucleotides read TGTGCCACCAGCAGATATACCTCTTCGGGCTCTGGAAACACCATATATTTT.

This rearrangement joins TRBV19 to TRBJ2-2, with unresolved D. The CDR3 runs to 14 residues. V lost 4 bases and J lost 5, with 11 bases in between. Germline V gives CDR1 LNHDA, CDR2 SQIVND (reference sequence). In DNA form, the CDR3 reads TGTGCCAGTAGTACAATATACCCTACCGGGGAGCTGTTTTTT. Its translation is CASSTIYPTGELFF.

This chain connects TRBV7-8 to TRBJ2-6, with D perhaps being TRBD1 or TRBD2 (5 bases each). This CDR3 is 16 amino acids long. CDR1 and CDR2 (germline): SGHVS, FQNEAQ. Trimming stripped 1 base from V and 4 bases from J, with 11 bases between. CDR3 DNA: TGTGCCAGCAGCTTAGGGGGGTCCCTCGGGGCCAACGTCCTGACTTTC. Its translation: CASSLGGSLGANVLTF.

Here the CDR3 reads CASSTAYSHTGELFF. The DNA for the CDR3 is TGTGCCAGCAGCACCGCGTATTCCCACACCGGGGAGCTGTTTTTT. This sequence joins TRBV7-6 and TRBJ2-2; D uncertain. Germline V CDR1 and CDR2: SGHVS, FNYEAQ. V lost 5 bases and J 3 bases, leaving 13 bases between the germline ends. The CDR3 spans 15 residues.

Note on this clone: Other DNA sequences of this sample code for an identical CDR3. The CDR3 nucleotides read TGCGCCAGCAGCTTGGGAGGACTAGCGGGAGCGGATACGCAGTATTTT. Amino acids: CASSLGGLAGADTQYF. The V call is TRBV5-1, the J call TRBJ2-3, with 13 bases that match TRBD2. Unmatched junction bases numbered 4, after V lost 0 bases and J lost 6 bases. The CDR3 is 16 amino acids. Germline V gene data show CDR1 as SGHRS and CDR2 as YFSETQ.

There are a few counts of this clone. V and J are TRBV6-1 and TRBJ2-7; tentative D call: TRBD2 (6 bases). Germline V lookup: CDR1 MNHNS, CDR2 SASEGT. The CDR3 has 14 residues. The V and J ends lost 6 bases and 4 bases respectively, with 16 bases between them. CDR3 in DNA: TGTGCCAGCAGGTTGGGCAGTCGGGAGTACGAGCAGTACTTC. Translating gives CASRLGSREYEQYF.

This chain uses TRBV9 with TRBJ2-1; TRBD1 might be the D (9 bases). Germline CDR1 is SGDLS and CDR2 is YYNGEE. V lost 0 bases and J lost 7, with 20 bases in between. The CDR3 contains 17 residues. The CDR3 coding sequence is TGTGCCAGCAGCGTAGCTATAGCGGGGACAGGGTTGAATGAGCAGTTCTTC. Its translation: CASSVAIAGTGLNEQFF.

The rearrangement uses TRBV28 and TRBJ1-6; D is undetermined. The V end lost 4 bases, the J end lost 8 bases, and 6 bases lay between the germline ends. The CDR3 loop spans 12 amino acids. Germline CDR1 is MDHEN and CDR2 is SYDVKM. Here the CDR3 DNA reads TGTGCCAGCAGTTCCAGTGATTCACCCCTCCACTTT. It specifies CASSSSDSPLHF.